The 9 T cell receptor beta chains given below trace back to one sample, sequenced in a study of early T cells in non-severe SARS-CoV-2 infection. TCRdb redid the calling of the 5' RACE reads with MiXCR, one entry per CDR3 protein. The sample yields about 68,000 distinct CDR3 sequences, 12% seen once. The sequenced sample consisted of whole blood. These receptors all come from an adult who was a healthcare worker with PCR-confirmed SARS-CoV-2 infection or an uninfected control (not recorded which).

The sample holds many counts of this clonotype. This chain joins TRBV29-1 and TRBJ2-7; unclear D gene. This CDR3 has 13 residues. Germline V lookup: CDR1 SQVTM, CDR2 ANQGSEA. Trimming took off 4 bases at V and 1 base at J, with 11 bases between the two ends. The CDR3 sequence: CSVGNMRSYEQYF. The CDR3 DNA is TGCAGCGTTGGTAACATGCGGTCCTACGAGCAGTACTTC.

This clonotype was counted many times. The chain links TRBV11-2 to TRBJ1-2; no clear D gene. Trimming stripped 5 bases from V and 7 bases from J, with 14 bases between. CDR3 length: 13 residues. From germline, CDR1 is SGHAT and CDR2 FQNNGV. The CDR3 region is CASSPGWGGGYTF. The DNA for the CDR3 is TGTGCCAGCAGCCCAGGATGGGGAGGTGGCTACACCTTC.

In its sample, this clonotype was seen many times. CDR3 loop: CASSPSTSGGFEFTDTQYF. The CDR3 bases are TGTGCCAGCAGCCCCTCAACTAGCGGGGGCTTCGAATTCACAGATACGCAGTATTTT. The J gene is TRBJ2-3, the V gene TRBV12-3 or TRBV12-4, with 11 bases identical to TRBD2. V shed 6 bases, J shed 2 bases, and the junction held 16 bases outside the gene matches. There are 19 residues in the CDR3.

The chain combines TRBV20-1 with TRBJ2-5; tentative D call: TRBD2 (5 bases). V was clipped by 1 base and J by 2 bases, with 8 bases between them. CDR1 and CDR2 from the germline V gene are DFQATT and SNEGSKA (reference sequence). This CDR3 spans 13 amino acids. The CDR3 sequence: CSARARRQETQYF. DNA for the CDR3: TGCAGTGCTAGAGCCAGGAGGCAAGAGACCCAGTACTTC.

The table lists this clonotype with a few counts. An end of the junction does not agree with germline; a read error may underlie this. The chain links TRBV5-6 to TRBJ2-7; 9 bases are a match to TRBD1. The germline V gene encodes CDR1 SGHDT and CDR2 YYEEEE. The CDR3 is made up of 15 amino acids. CDR3 in DNA: TGTGCCAGCAGCTTGGAATTCGGACAGGGGTTACACGGGCACTTC. This codes for CASSLEFGQGLHGHF.

V and J are TRBV19 and TRBJ2-2; 14 bases line up with TRBD2. Germline CDR1 reads LNHDA; CDR2 reads SQIVND (reference sequence). This CDR3 contains 22 residues. With V trimmed by 10 bases and J by 4 bases, 26 bases remained unmatched. The CDR3 DNA follows: TGTGCCACAGTATTTCAACCCAACACCGGGACTAGCGGGGGCTCCTTCACCGGGGAGCTGTTTTTT. Translated, it gives CATVFQPNTGTSGGSFTGELFF.

This clonotype occurred a few times. This chain connects TRBV30 to TRBJ2-1; 14 bases are a match to TRBD2. This CDR3 has 14 amino acids. V dropped 5 bases and J dropped 8; count of bases not matched to a gene: 5. Germline values: CDR1 GTSNPN, CDR2 SVGIG (reference sequence). The DNA of the CDR3 is TGTGCCTGGGCCGGGACTAGCGGGGGATATGAGCAGTTCTTC. As protein: CAWAGTSGGYEQFF.

This chain joins TRBV7-9 and TRBJ2-4; 11 bases match TRBD1. CDR1 SEHNR and CDR2 FQNEAQ come from the germline V gene (reference sequence). There are 21 residues in the CDR3. J was trimmed by 3 bases and V by 6 bases; bases with no gene match: 22. In DNA form, the CDR3 reads TGTGCCAGCAGACACATACCCGGGGATAGAGGACAGGGGGCCGGCAAAAACATTCAGTACTTC. Residues: CASRHIPGDRGQGAGKNIQYF.

This clonotype turned up a few times. The chain employs TRBV24-1 and TRBJ1-2; 9 positions agree with TRBD1. CDR1 is KGHDR and CDR2 is SFDVKD in the germline V gene. V gave up 12 bases and J gave up 5 bases; unmatched junction bases: 9. The CDR3 runs 13 residues. The CDR3 DNA reads as TGTGCCCCCACGGACAGGGGAGGATATGGCTACACCTTC. Translated: CAPTDRGGYGYTF.